The clone carrying this TCR beta chain was observed a single time. Its antigen is not known. CDR1 and CDR2 from the germline V gene are SGHDT and YYEEEE. The CDR3 extends over 15 amino acids. V was clipped by 0 bases and J by 4 bases; unmatched bases: 5. The sample is drawn from a study of monozygotic twins with cystic fibrosis. Study-level points and caveats: Co-twins had the most similar V usage for 13 of 16 pairs, J for 8. Unrelated CF individuals shared fewer identical clonotypes than monozygotic CF twins.

Sequenced by immunoSEQ multiplex PCR; TCRdb stores in-frame clones only, minus some. The sample includes approximately 28,000 clones, around four fifths of them seen just once. The sample was blood. The J gene is TRBJ2-7, the V gene TRBV5-6, with TRBD2 matching over 9 bases. The TCR originated in a girl between 2 and 10 years old with cystic fibrosis. The CDR3 sequence: CASSLGLAGVYEQYF. CDR3 nucleotide sequence: TGTGCCAGCAGCTTGGGGTTAGCGGGAGTATACGAGCAGTACTTC.